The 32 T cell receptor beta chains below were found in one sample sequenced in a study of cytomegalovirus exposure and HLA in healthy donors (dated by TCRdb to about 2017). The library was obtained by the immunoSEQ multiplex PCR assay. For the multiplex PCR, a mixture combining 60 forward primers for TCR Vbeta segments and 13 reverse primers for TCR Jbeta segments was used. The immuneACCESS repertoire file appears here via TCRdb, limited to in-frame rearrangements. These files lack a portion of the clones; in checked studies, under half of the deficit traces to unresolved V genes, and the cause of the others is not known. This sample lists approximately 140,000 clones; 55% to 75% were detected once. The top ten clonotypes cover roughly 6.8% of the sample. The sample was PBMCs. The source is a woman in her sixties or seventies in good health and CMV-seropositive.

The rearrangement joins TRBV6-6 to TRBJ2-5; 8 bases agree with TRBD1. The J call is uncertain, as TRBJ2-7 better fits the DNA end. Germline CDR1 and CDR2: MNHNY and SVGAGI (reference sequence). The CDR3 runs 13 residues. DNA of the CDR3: TGTGCCAGCAGGACAGGGGATCCCTACGAGCAGTACTTC. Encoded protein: CASRTGDPYEQYF.

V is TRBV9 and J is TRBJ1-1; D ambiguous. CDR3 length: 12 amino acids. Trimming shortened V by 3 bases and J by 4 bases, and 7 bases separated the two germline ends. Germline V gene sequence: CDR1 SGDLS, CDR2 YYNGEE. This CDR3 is CASSGTSTEAFF. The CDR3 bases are TGTGCCAGCAGCGGGACTTCCACTGAAGCTTTCTTT.

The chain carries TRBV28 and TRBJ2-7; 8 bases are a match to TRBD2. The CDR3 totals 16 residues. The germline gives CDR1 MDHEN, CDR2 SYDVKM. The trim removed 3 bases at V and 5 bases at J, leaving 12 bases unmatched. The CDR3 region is CASSLGGRGGLDEQYF. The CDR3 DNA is TGTGCCAGCAGTTTGGGGGGACGGGGGGGCTTGGACGAGCAGTACTTC.

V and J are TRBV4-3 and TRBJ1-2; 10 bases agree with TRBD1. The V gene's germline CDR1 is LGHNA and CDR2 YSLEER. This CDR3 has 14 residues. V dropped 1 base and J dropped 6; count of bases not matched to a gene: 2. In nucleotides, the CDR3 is TGCGCCAGCAGCCAAGCCGGGACAGGGGATGGCTACACCTTC. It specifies CASSQAGTGDGYTF.

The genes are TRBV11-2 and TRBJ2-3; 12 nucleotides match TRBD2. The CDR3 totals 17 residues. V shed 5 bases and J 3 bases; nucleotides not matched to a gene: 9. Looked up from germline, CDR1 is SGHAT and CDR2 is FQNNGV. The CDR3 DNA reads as TGTGCCAGCAGCCCGGAACTAGCGGGAGGACGGACAGATACGCAGTATTTT. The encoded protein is CASSPELAGGRTDTQYF.

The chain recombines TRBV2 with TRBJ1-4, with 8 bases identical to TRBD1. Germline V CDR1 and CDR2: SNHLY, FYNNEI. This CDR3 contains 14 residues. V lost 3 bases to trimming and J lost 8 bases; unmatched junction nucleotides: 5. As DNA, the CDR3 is TGTGCCAGCAGTGAGTGGACAGGGTTGGAAAAACTGTTTTTT. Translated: CASSEWTGLEKLFF.

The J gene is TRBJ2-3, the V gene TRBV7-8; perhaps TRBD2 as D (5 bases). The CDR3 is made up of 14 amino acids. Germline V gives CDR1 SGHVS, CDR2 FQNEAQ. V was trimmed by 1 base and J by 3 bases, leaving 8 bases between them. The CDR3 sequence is CASSLEEVTDTQYF. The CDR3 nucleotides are TGTGCCAGCAGCTTAGAGGAGGTGACAGATACGCAGTATTTT.

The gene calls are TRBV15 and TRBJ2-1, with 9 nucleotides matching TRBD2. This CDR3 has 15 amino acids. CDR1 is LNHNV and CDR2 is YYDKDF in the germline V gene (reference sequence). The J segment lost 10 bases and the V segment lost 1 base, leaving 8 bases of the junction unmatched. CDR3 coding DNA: TGTGCCACCAGCAGAGGCCCGGGACTAGCTTTAGAGCAGTTCTTC. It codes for CATSRGPGLALEQFF.

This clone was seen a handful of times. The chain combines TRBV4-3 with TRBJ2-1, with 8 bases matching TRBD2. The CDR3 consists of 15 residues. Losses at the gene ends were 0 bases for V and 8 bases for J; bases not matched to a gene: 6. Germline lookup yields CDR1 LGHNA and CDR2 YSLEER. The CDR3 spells CASSQEQRELYEQFF. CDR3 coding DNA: TGCGCCAGCAGCCAAGAACAGCGGGAGTTATATGAGCAGTTCTTC.

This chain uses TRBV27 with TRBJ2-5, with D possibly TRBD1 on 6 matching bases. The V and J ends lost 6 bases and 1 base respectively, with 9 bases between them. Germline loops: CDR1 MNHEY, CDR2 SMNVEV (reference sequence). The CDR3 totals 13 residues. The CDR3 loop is CASRVQGQETQYF. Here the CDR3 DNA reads TGTGCCAGCAGAGTACAGGGCCAAGAGACCCAGTACTTC.

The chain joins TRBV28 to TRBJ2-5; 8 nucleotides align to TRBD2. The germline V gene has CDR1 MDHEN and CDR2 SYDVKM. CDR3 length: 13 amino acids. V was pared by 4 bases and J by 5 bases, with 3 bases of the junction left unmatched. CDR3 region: CASSSAGEETQYF. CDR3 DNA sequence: TGTGCCAGCAGTTCAGCGGGAGAGGAGACCCAGTACTTC.

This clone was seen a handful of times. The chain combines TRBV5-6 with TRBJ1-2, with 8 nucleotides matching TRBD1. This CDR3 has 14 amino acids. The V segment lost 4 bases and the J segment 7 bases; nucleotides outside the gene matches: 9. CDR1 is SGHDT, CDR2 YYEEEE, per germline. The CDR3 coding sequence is TGTGCCAGCAGCCCTGCGGACAGGGTGGGTGGCTACACCTTC. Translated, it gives CASSPADRVGGYTF.

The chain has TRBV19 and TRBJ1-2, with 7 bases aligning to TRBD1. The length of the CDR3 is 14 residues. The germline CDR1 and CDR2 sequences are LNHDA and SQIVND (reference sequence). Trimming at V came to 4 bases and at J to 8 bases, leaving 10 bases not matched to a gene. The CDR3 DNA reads TGTGCCAGTAGTACCTCCGAGGGGGCGCGGGGCTACACCTTC. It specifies CASSTSEGARGYTF. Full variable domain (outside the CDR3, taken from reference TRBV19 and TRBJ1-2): DGGITQSPKYLFRKEGQNVTLSCEQNLNHDAMYWYRQDPGQGLRLIYYSQIVNDFQKGDIAEGYSVSREKKESFPLTVTSAQKNPTAFYLCASSTSEGARGYTFGSGTRLTVV.

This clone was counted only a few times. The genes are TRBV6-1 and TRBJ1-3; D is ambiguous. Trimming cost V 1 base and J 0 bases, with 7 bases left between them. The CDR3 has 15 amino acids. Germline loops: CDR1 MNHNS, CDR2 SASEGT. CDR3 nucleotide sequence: TGTGCCAGCAGTGAAGGTGCGAGCTCTGGAAACACCATATATTTT. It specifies CASSEGASSGNTIYF.

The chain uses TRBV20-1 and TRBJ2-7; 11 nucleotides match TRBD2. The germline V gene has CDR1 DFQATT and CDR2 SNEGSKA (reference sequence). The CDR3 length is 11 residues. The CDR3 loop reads CAAGTSGEQYF. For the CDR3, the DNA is TGCGCCGCCGGGACTAGCGGCGAGCAGTACTTC.

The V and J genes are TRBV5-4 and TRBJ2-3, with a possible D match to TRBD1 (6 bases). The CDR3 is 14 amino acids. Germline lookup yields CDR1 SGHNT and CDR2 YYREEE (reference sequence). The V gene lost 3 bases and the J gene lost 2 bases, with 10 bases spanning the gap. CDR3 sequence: CASSSGQYTDTQYF. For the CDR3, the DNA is TGTGCCAGCAGCTCTGGACAGTACACAGATACGCAGTATTTT. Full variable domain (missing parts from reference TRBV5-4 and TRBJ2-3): ETGVTQSPTHLIKTRGQQVTLRCSSQSGHNTVSWYQQALGQGPQFIFQYYREEENGRGNFPPRFSGLQFPNYSSELNVNALELDDSALYLCASSSGQYTDTQYFGPGTRLTVL.

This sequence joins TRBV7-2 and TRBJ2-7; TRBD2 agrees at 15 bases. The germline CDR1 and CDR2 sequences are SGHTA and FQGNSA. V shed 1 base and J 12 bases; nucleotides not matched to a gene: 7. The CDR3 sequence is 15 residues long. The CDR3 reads CASSLEGLAGGLRYF. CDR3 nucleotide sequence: TGTGCCAGCAGCTTAGAGGGACTAGCGGGAGGACTCCGGTACTTC.

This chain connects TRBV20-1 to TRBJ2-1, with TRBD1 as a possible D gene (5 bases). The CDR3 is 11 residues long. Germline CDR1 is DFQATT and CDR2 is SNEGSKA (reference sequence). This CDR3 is CSGTRGYEQFF. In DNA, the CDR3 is TGCAGCGGAACAAGGGGCTATGAGCAGTTCTTC.

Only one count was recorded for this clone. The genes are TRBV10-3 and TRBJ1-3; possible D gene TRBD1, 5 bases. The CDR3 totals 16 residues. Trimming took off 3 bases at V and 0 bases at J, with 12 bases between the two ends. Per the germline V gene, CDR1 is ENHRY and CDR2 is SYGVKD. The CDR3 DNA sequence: TGTGCCATCAGTGATGGGGGGGGAAGCTCTGGAAACACCATATATTTT. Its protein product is CAISDGGGSSGNTIYF.

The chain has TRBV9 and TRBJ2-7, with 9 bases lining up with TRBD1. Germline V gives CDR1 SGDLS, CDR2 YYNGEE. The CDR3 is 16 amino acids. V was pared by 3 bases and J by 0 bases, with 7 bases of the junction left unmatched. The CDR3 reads CASSASPGQGSYEQYF. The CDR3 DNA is TGTGCCAGCAGCGCTTCCCCGGGACAGGGCTCCTACGAGCAGTACTTC.

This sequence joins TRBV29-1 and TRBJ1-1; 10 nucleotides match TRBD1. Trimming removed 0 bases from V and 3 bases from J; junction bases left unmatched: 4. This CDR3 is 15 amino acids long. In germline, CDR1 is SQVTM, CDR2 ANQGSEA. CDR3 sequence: CSVEDRDRGDTEAFF. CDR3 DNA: TGCAGCGTTGAAGATCGGGACAGGGGAGACACTGAAGCTTTCTTT.

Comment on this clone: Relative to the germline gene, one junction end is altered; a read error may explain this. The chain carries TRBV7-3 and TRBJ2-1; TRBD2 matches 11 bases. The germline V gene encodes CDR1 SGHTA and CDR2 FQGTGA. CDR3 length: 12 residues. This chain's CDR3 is CASSSSGRSLIF. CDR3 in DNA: TGTGCCAGCAGCTCTAGCGGGAGGTCTTTGATCTTC. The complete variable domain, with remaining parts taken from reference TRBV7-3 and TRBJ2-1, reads GAGVSQTPSNKVTEKGKYVELRCDPISGHTALYWYRQSLGQGPEFLIYFQGTGAADDSGLPNDRFFAVRPEGSVSTLKIQRTERGDSAVYLCASSSSGRSLIFGPGTRLTVL.

This CDR3 is CASRGTRYNTGELFF. The CDR3 DNA reads as TGTGCCAGCAGGGGGACAAGGTACAACACCGGGGAGCTGTTTTTT. The gene calls are TRBV25-1 and TRBJ2-2; tentatively, D is TRBD1 (6 bases). CDR1 and CDR2 (germline): MGHDK, SYGVNS. The CDR3 covers 15 residues. Trimming stripped 6 bases from V and 2 bases from J, with 13 bases between.

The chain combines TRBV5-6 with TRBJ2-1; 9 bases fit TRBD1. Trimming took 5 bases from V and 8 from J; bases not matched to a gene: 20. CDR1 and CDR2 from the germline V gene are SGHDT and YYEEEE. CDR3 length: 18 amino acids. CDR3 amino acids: CASSLTFLRDREIDEQFF. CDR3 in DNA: TGTGCCAGCAGTTTAACCTTCCTCCGGGACAGGGAAATCGATGAGCAGTTCTTC.

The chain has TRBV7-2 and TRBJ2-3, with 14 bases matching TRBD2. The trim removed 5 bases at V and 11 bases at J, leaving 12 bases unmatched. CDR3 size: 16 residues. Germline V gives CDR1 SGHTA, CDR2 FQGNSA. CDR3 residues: CASSGGLAGAPGRQYF. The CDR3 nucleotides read TGTGCCAGCAGCGGGGGACTAGCGGGAGCCCCTGGGAGGCAGTATTTT.

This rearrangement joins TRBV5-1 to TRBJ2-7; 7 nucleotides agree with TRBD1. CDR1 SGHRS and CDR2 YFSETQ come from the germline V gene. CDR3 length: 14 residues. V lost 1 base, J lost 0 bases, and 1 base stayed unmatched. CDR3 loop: CASSLWDSSYEQYF. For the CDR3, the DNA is TGCGCCAGCAGCTTGTGGGACAGCTCCTACGAGCAGTACTTC. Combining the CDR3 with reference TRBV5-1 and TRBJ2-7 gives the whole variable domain KAGVTQTPRYLIKTRGQQVTLSCSPISGHRSVSWYQQTPGQGLQFLFEYFSETQRNKGNFPGRFSGRQFSNSRSEMNVSTLELGDSALYLCASSLWDSSYEQYFGPGTRLTVT.

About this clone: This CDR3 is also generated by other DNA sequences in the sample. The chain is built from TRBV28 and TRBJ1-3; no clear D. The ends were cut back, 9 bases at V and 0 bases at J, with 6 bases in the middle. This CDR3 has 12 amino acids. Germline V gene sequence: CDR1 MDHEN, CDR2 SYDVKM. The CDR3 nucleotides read TGTGCCAGTCGGAGCTCTGGAAACACCATATATTTT. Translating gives CASRSSGNTIYF.

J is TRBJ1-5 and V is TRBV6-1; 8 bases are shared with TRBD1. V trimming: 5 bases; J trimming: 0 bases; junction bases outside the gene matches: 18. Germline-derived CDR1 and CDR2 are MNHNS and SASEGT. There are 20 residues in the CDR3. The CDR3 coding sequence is TGTGCCAGCAGTAAAGGGGGAAGGTCAGGGGGCTTTCTTAGCAATCAGCCCCAGCATTTT. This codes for CASSKGGRSGGFLSNQPQHF.

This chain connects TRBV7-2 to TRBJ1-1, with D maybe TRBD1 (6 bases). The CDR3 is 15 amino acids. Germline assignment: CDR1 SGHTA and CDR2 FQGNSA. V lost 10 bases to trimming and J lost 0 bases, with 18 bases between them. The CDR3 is CAIPLRTDMNTEAFF. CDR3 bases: TGTGCCATCCCTCTCAGGACAGACATGAACACTGAAGCTTTCTTT. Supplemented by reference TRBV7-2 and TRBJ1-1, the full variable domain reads GAGVSQSPSNKVTEKGKDVELRCDPISGHTALYWYRQSLGQGLEFLIYFQGNSAPDKSGLPSDRFSAERTGGSVSTLTIQRTQQEDSAVYLCAIPLRTDMNTEAFFGQGTRLTVV.

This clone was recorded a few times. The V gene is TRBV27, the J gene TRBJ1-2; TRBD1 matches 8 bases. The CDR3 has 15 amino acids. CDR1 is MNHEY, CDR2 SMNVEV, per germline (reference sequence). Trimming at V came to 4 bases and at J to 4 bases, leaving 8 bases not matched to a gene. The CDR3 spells CASSWDRLGGYGYTF. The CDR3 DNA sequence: TGTGCCAGCAGTTGGGACAGGTTAGGCGGCTATGGCTACACCTTC.

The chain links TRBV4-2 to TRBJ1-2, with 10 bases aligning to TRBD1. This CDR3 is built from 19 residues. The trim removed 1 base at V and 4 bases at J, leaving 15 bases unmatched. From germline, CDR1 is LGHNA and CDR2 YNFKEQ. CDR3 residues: CASSQGDRGASMIGYGYTF. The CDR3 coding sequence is TGTGCCAGCAGCCAAGGGGACAGGGGAGCTAGTATGATCGGCTATGGCTACACCTTC.

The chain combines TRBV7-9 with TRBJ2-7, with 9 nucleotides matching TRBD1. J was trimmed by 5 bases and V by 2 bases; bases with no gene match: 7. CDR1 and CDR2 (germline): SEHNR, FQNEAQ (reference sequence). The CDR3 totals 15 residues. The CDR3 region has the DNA TGTGCCAGCAGCTTAATCGGGACAGGGCTCGACGAGCAGTACTTC. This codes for CASSLIGTGLDEQYF.